The 16 T cell receptor beta chains listed next were all sequenced from one sample in a study of shared clonotypes between healthy human individuals. Profiled with immunoSEQ multiplex PCR; TCRdb holds only in-frame clones, not every one. Of roughly 2.5 million clones in the sample, more than 90% were seen once. Material: naive CD4+ T cells sorted from blood. Noted subset: CD45RA+ positively selected. These receptors were collected from a man aged 18 to 30 in good health.

A note on this clone: Other DNA sequences in the sample encode the same CDR3. The chain joins TRBV6-5 to TRBJ1-6; TRBD1 is a possible D gene (6 bases). The germline gives CDR1 MNHEY, CDR2 SVGAGI. The length of the CDR3 is 13 residues. V lost 6 bases, J lost 5 bases, and 8 bases lay in between. In nucleotides, the CDR3 is TGTGCCAGCAGCAGACAGGATAATTCACCCCTCCACTTT. Residues: CASSRQDNSPLHF.

The V and J genes are TRBV28 and TRBJ1-6; TRBD1 matches 7 bases. Per the germline V gene, CDR1 is MDHEN and CDR2 is SYDVKM. V shed 6 bases, J shed 7 bases, and the junction held 9 bases outside the gene matches. The CDR3 length is 15 residues. The CDR3 region is CASSPNRGWNSPLHF. The CDR3 DNA sequence: TGTGCCAGCAGCCCCAACAGGGGCTGGAATTCACCCCTCCACTTT.

CDR3 DNA: TGTGCCAGCAGTTACTTGGCTAGCGGTACGTACAATGAGCAGTTCTTC. Its translation: CASSYLASGTYNEQFF. V usage is TRBV6-6 and J usage is TRBJ2-1; 7 nucleotides align to TRBD2. This CDR3 has 16 residues. The germline CDR1 and CDR2 sequences are MNHNY and SVGAGI (reference sequence). V lost 1 base, J lost 4 bases, and 7 bases stayed unmatched.

V and J are TRBV10-3 and TRBJ1-6, with D unclear. The length of the CDR3 is 15 residues. Germline assignment: CDR1 ENHRY and CDR2 SYGVKD. V was pared by 11 bases and J by 0 bases, with 14 bases between. The CDR3 here is CAARGGSSYNSPLHF. CDR3 in DNA: TGTGCCGCCCGAGGAGGGAGCTCCTATAATTCACCCCTCCACTTT.

Comment on this clone: Other DNA sequences in the same sample also yield this CDR3. DNA for the CDR3: TGCGCCAGCAGCTTGGAGGGGGGCAGCAATCAGCCCCAGCATTTT. Protein sequence: CASSLEGGSNQPQHF. V usage is TRBV5-1 and J usage is TRBJ1-5; weak D call: TRBD1 (6 bases). With 0 bases removed from V and 1 base from J, the gap between germline ends came to 8 bases. The CDR3 loop spans 15 amino acids. Per the germline V gene, CDR1 is SGHRS and CDR2 is YFSETQ. Supplemented by reference TRBV5-1 and TRBJ1-5, the full variable domain reads KAGVTQTPRYLIKTRGQQVTLSCSPISGHRSVSWYQQTPGQGLQFLFEYFSETQRNKGNFPGRFSGRQFSNSRSEMNVSTLELGDSALYLCASSLEGGSNQPQHFGDGTRLSIL.

V gene TRBV9 combines with J gene TRBJ2-1; TRBD1 matches 7 bases. The V segment lost 0 bases and the J segment 0 bases; nucleotides outside the gene matches: 9. This CDR3 comprises 18 residues. The germline V gene encodes CDR1 SGDLS and CDR2 YYNGEE. DNA for the CDR3: TGTGCCAGCAGCGTAGTAAAAGGGGGACAGTACTCCTACAATGAGCAGTTCTTC. Translated, it gives CASSVVKGGQYSYNEQFF. Full variable domain (outside the CDR3, taken from reference TRBV9 and TRBJ2-1): DSGVTQTPKHLITATGQRVTLRCSPRSGDLSVYWYQQSLDQGLQFLIQYYNGEERAKGNILERFSAQQFPDLHSELNLSSLELGDSALYFCASSVVKGGQYSYNEQFFGPGTRLTVL.

The chain carries TRBV18 and TRBJ2-7; no clear D. The germline V gene has CDR1 KGHSH and CDR2 LQKENI. This CDR3 region has 12 residues. Trimming left V 4 bases short and J 6 bases short, with 10 bases between. Here the CDR3 DNA reads TGTGCCAGCTCACAAGGGTCGGCCGAGCAGTACTTC. Protein: CASSQGSAEQYF. The full variable domain, in which reference TRBV18 and TRBJ2-7 provide the parts outside the CDR3, is NAGVMQNPRHLVRRRGQEARLRCSPMKGHSHVYWYRQLPEEGLKFMVYLQKENIIDESGMPKERFSAEFPKEGPSILRIQQVVRGDSAAYFCASSQGSAEQYFGPGTRLTVT.

The chain links TRBV28 to TRBJ1-4; D unclear. The CDR3 totals 11 residues. V was clipped by 7 bases and J by 10 bases, with 10 bases between them. Germline-derived CDR1 and CDR2 are MDHEN and SYDVKM. CDR3 nucleotides: TGTGCCAGCACCGACTGGGGAAAACTGTTTTTT. This codes for CASTDWGKLFF.

The chain is built from TRBV7-8 and TRBJ1-5, with D perhaps TRBD1 (5 bases). V was clipped by 2 bases and J by 7 bases, with 12 bases between them. Germline CDR1 SGHVS, CDR2 FQNEAQ. The CDR3 consists of 14 residues. The CDR3 DNA reads TGTGCCAGCAGCTTAACGCAGGGCAGACAGCCCCAGCATTTT. As protein: CASSLTQGRQPQHF.

The chain couples TRBV7-9 to TRBJ2-3, with a tentative D call TRBD2 (5 bases). V gave up 5 bases and J gave up 5 bases, with 17 bases separating them. The germline CDR1 and CDR2 sequences are SEHNR and FQNEAQ (reference sequence). The length of the CDR3 is 15 residues. The DNA for the CDR3 is TGTGCCAGCAGCGTTGTAGCAGCGGCACAAGATACGCAGTATTTT. Translated, it gives CASSVVAAAQDTQYF.

J is TRBJ1-1 and V is TRBV6-6; D is perhaps TRBD1 (5 bases). Germline CDR1 and CDR2: MNHNY and SVGAGI (reference sequence). This CDR3 is built from 12 residues. V lost 8 bases, J lost 5 bases, and 12 bases lay in between. The CDR3 reads CASGLRGTEAFF. For the CDR3, the DNA is TGTGCCAGCGGCCTCCGGGGGACTGAAGCTTTCTTT.

This chain joins TRBV4-1 and TRBJ2-3; D possibly matches TRBD1 or TRBD2 (5 bases each). CDR3 length: 13 amino acids. Deletions cut 0 bases from V and 6 bases from J, with 7 bases between. In germline, CDR1 is MGHRA, CDR2 YSYEKL. This chain's CDR3 is CASSQDEGDTQYF. The CDR3 DNA sequence: TGCGCCAGCAGCCAAGATGAGGGGGATACGCAGTATTTT.

The V and J genes are TRBV19 and TRBJ2-1; 11 bases line up with TRBD2. J gave up 7 bases and V 2 bases, and 7 bases lay outside the gene matches. Per germline, CDR1 LNHDA and CDR2 SQIVND (reference sequence). The CDR3 sequence is 16 residues long. The CDR3 is CASSIQGLAAGNEQFF. The CDR3 DNA follows: TGTGCCAGTAGTATACAGGGACTAGCGGCAGGGAATGAGCAGTTCTTC.

The chain combines TRBV5-1 with TRBJ2-2; 7 bases align to TRBD2. The V gene end was trimmed by 0 bases and the J gene end by 5 bases; junction bases not matched to a gene: 10. This CDR3 comprises 17 residues. Germline CDR1 SGHRS, CDR2 YFSETQ. The CDR3 region is CASSLGGISGYTGELFF. Here the CDR3 DNA reads TGCGCCAGCAGCTTGGGAGGAATTAGCGGGTATACCGGGGAGCTGTTTTTT.

The chain is built from TRBV30 and TRBJ1-6; 11 positions agree with TRBD1. Looked up from germline, CDR1 is GTSNPN and CDR2 is SVGIG (reference sequence). The CDR3 has 21 amino acids. J lost 1 base, V lost 0 bases, and 14 bases had no gene match. This chain's CDR3 is CAWSVLSGTGGPGSYNSPLHF. The CDR3 DNA follows: TGTGCCTGGAGTGTCCTCTCCGGGACAGGGGGGCCGGGTTCCTATAATTCACCCCTCCACTTT.

This sequence joins TRBV2 and TRBJ2-7, with 9 bases lining up with TRBD1. The CDR3 is 14 residues long. Germline V CDR1 and CDR2: SNHLY, FYNNEI. The J segment lost 5 bases and the V segment lost 5 bases, leaving 7 bases of the junction unmatched. Here the CDR3 DNA reads TGTGCCAGCAGTTCCGGGACAGGGCTCAACGAGCAGTACTTC. Encoded protein: CASSSGTGLNEQYF.